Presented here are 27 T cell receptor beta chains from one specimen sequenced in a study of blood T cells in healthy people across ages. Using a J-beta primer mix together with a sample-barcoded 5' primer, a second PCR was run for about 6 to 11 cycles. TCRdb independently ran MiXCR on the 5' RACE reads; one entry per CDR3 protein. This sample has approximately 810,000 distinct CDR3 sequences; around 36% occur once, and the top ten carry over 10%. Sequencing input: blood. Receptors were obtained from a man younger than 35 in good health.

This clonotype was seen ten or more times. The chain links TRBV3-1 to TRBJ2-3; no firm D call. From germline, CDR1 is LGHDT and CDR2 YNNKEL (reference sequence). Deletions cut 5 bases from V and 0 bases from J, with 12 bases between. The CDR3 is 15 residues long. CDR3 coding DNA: TGTGCCAGCAGCAGCAGCCCCGCGAGCACAGATACGCAGTATTTT. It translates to CASSSSPASTDTQYF.

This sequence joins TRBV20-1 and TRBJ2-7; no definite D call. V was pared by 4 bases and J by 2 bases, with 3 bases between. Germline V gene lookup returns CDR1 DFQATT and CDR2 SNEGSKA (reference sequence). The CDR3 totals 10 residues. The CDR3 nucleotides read TGCAGTGCTAAAACCTACGAGCAGTACTTC. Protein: CSAKTYEQYF.

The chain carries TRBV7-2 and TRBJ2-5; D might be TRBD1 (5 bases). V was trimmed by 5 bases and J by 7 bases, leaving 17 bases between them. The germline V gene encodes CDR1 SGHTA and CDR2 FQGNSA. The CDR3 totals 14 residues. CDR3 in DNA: TGTGCCAGCAGCCCCGCGAGCCAAAGGGGGACCCAGTACTTC. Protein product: CASSPASQRGTQYF.

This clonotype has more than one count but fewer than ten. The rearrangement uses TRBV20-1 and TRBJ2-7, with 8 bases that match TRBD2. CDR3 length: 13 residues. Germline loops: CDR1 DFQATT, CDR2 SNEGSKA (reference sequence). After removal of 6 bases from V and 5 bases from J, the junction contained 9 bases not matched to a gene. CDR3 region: CSAPGTSGNEQYF. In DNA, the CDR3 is TGCAGTGCCCCCGGGACTAGTGGTAACGAGCAGTACTTC.

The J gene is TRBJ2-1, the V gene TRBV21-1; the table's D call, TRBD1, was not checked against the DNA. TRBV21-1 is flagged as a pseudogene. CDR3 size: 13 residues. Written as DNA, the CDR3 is TGTGCCAGCAGCAACGGACAGGGTGGTGAGCAGTTCTTC. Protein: CASSNGQGGEQFF.

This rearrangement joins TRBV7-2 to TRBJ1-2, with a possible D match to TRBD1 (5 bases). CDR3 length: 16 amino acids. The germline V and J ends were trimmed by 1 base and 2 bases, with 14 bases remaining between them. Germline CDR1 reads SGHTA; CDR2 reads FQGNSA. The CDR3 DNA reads TGTGCCAGCAGCTTAGGTGGGGCAGAGAGGAACTATGGCTACACCTTC. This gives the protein CASSLGGAERNYGYTF.

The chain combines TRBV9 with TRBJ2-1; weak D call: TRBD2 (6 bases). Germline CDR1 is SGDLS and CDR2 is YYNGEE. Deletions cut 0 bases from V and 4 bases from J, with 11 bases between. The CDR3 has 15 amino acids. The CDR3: CASSVGGENYNEQFF. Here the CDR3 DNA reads TGTGCCAGCAGCGTAGGGGGGGAAAATTACAATGAGCAGTTCTTC.

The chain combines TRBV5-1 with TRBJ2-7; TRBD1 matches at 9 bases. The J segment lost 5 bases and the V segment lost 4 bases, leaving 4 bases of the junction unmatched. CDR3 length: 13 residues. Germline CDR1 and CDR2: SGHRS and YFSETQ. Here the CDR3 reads CASSIGTGNEQYF. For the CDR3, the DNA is TGCGCCAGCAGCATCGGGACAGGGAACGAGCAGTACTTC.

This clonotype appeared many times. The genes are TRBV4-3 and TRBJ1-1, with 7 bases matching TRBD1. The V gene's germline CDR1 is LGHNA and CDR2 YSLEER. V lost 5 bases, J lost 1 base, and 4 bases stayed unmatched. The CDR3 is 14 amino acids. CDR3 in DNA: TGCGCCAGCAGCACGCGACAGGGGAACACTGAAGCTTTCTTT. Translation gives CASSTRQGNTEAFF.

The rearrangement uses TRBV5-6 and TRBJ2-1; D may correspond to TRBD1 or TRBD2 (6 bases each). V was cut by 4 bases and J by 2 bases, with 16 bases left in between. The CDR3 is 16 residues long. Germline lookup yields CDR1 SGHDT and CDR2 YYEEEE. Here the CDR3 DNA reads TGTGCCAGCAGCACGGAACGGGGGCTGGCCTACAATGAGCAGTTCTTC. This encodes CASSTERGLAYNEQFF.

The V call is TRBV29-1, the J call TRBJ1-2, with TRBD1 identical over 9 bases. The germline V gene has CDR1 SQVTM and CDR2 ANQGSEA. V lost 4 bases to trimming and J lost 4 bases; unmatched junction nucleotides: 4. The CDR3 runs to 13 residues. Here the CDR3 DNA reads TGCAGCGTTGTCAGGGACAGGGCCTATGGCTACACCTTC. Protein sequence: CSVVRDRAYGYTF.

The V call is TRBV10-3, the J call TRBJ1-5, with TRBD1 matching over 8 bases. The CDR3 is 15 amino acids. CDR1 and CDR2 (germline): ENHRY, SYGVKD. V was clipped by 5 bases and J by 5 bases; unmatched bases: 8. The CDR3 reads CAISTTGAGDQPQHF. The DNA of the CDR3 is TGTGCCATCAGTACGACAGGGGCGGGCGATCAGCCCCAGCATTTT.

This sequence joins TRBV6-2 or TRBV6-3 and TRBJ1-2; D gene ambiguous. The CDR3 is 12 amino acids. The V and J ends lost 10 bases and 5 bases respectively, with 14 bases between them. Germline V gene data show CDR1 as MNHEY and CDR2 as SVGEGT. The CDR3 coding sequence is TGTGCCACGACTCAGGAGATATATGGCTACACCTTC. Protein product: CATTQEIYGYTF.

Here the CDR3 DNA reads TGTGCCAGCAGCAATTCAGCCGGAGGGCCTAGTCAGCCCCAGCATTTT. Its translation is CASSNSAGGPSQPQHF. V and J are TRBV21-1 and TRBJ1-5. TRBV21-1 is listed as a pseudogene. CDR3 size: 16 residues.

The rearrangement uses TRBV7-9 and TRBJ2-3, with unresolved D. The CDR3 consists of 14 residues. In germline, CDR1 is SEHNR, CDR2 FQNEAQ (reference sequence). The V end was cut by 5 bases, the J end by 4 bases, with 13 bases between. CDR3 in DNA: TGTGCCAGCAGCCCACTACTCGCCCCAGATACGCAGTATTTT. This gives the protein CASSPLLAPDTQYF.

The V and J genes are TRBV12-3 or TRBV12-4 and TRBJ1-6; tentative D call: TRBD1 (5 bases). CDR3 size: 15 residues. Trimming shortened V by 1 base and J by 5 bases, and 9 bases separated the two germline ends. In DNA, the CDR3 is TGTGCCAGCAGTTTAGGGGGACCTGATAATTCACCCCTCCACTTT. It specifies CASSLGGPDNSPLHF.

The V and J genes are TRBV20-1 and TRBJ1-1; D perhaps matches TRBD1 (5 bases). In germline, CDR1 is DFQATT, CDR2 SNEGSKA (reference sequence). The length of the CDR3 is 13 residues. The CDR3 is CAGEDVIRSEAFF. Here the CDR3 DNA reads TGCGCGGGGGAGGACGTGATTAGGTCTGAAGCTTTCTTT.

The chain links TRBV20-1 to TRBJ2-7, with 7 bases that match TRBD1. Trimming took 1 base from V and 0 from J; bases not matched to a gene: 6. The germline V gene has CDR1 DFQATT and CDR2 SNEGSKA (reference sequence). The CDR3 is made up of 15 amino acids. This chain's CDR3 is CSARGGQKNSYEQYF. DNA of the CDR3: TGCAGTGCTAGAGGGGGACAGAAAAACTCCTACGAGCAGTACTTC.

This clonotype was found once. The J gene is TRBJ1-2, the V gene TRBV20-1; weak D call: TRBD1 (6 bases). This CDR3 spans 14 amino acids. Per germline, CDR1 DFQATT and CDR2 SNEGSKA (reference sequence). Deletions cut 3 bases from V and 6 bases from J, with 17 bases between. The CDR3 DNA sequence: TGCAGTGCTAGTTCTCCAGGGGCCCGCAATGGCTACACCTTC. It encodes CSASSPGARNGYTF.

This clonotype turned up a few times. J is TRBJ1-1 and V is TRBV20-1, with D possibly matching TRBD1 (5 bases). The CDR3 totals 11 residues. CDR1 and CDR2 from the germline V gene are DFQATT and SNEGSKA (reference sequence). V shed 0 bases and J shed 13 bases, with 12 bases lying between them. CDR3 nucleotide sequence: TGCAGTGCTAGAGATCTACAGGCCGGTTTCTTT. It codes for CSARDLQAGFF.

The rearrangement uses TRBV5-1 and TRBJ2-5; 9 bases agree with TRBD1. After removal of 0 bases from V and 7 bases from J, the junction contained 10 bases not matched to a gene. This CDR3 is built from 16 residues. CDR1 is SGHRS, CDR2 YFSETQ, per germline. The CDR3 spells CASSLAGDRVSGTQYF. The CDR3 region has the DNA TGCGCCAGCAGCTTGGCCGGGGACAGGGTTTCAGGGACCCAGTACTTC.

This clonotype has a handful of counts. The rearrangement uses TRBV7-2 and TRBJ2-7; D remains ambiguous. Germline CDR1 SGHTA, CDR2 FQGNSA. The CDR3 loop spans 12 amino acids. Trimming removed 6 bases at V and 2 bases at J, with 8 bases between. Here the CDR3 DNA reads TGTGCCAGCAGGGGCAACCCCTACGAGCAGTACTTC. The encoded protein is CASRGNPYEQYF. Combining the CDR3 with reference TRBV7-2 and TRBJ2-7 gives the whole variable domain GAGVSQSPSNKVTEKGKDVELRCDPISGHTALYWYRQSLGQGLEFLIYFQGNSAPDKSGLPSDRFSAERTGGSVSTLTIQRTQQEDSAVYLCASRGNPYEQYFGPGTRLTVT.

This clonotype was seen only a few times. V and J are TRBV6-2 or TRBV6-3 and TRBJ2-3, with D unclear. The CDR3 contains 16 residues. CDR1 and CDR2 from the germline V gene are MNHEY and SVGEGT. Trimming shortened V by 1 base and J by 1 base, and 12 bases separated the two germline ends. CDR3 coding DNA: TGTGCCAGCAGTTACTTGGTAATTCCTCGCACAGATACGCAGTATTTT. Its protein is CASSYLVIPRTDTQYF.

The CDR3 loop reads CSASQKRGLDNQPQHF. CDR3 sequence (DNA): TGCAGTGCTAGTCAAAAAAGGGGTTTGGACAATCAGCCCCAGCATTTT. The J gene is TRBJ1-5, the V gene TRBV20-1, with a possible D match to TRBD1 (5 bases). Trimming cost V 3 bases and J 3 bases, with 18 bases left between them. This CDR3 has 16 residues. In germline, CDR1 is DFQATT, CDR2 SNEGSKA (reference sequence).

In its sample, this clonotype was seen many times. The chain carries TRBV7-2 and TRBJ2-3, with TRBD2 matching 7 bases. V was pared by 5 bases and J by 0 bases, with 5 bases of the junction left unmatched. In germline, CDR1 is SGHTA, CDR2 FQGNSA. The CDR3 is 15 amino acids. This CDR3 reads CASSRTRTSTDTQYF. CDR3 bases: TGTGCCAGCAGCCGGACTAGGACTAGCACAGATACGCAGTATTTT.

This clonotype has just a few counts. The DNA of the CDR3 is TGTGCCAGCAGCCATGCTAGCGGGGGAGAGGATACGCAGTATTTT. Translation: CASSHASGGEDTQYF. V and J are TRBV3-1 and TRBJ2-3; 10 nucleotides match TRBD2. The CDR3 runs 15 residues. The V gene's germline CDR1 is LGHDT and CDR2 YNNKEL (reference sequence). V dropped 3 bases and J dropped 6; count of bases not matched to a gene: 6.

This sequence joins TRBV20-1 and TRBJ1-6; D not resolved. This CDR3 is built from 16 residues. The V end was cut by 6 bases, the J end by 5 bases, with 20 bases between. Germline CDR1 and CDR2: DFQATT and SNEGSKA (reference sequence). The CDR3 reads CSATQNRRLNNSPLHF. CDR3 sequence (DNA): TGCAGTGCCACTCAGAATCGCCGCCTCAATAATTCACCCCTCCACTTT.